This TCR beta chain appears in the sequencing data of a study of T cells in Graves' hyperthyroidism and ophthalmopathy. Study-wide context: Peripheral blood samples were taken at initial diagnosis, prior to any treatment.

Overall study results and limits: Among clonotypes expanded in thyroid above 0.001, most were also found in blood.

Authors of the study amplified TCR beta CDR3 regions from RNA transcripts. RT-PCR in the first round (using the HTBI primer set) targeted the TCR CDR3. TCRdb reprocessed the multiplex PCR reads with MiXCR, giving one entry per CDR3 protein. The sample has roughly 660,000 distinct CDR3 sequences, roughly 17% seen once. This clonotype was detected many times. Antigen unknown. One end of the junction is discordant with germline, which a read error may explain. The PBMCs studied were ones that came from 8 to 10 ml fresh peripheral blood. The germline CDR1 and CDR2 sequences are SGHRS and YFSETQ. There are 13 residues in the CDR3.

The chain has TRBV5-1 and TRBJ1-1; D gene ambiguous. The source of this sequence is a man aged 50-60 years with Graves' hyperthyroidism. Source material: blood. CDR3 DNA: TGTGCCAGCAGTTTATTTATGAACACTGAAGCTTTCTTT. Amino acid sequence: CASSLFMNTEAFF.